The present T cell receptor beta chain was sequenced within a study of blood T cell repertoires in COVID-19. Germline loops: CDR1 DFQATT, CDR2 SNEGSKA (reference sequence). The CDR3 covers 20 residues. Losses at the gene ends were 3 bases for V and 3 bases for J; bases not matched to a gene: 19. Seattle's cohort entered during active infection and was followed longitudinally. Some clones are missing from TCRdb's copy, which holds only in-frame ones; the method was immunoSEQ multiplex PCR. The repertoire holds about 240,000 clones, roughly 85% seen once, with around 5.5% in the top ten. Specimen: peripheral blood. This chain connects TRBV20-1 to TRBJ2-2, with 10 bases that match TRBD1. This receptor was taken from a man in his fifties or sixties with COVID-19, enrolled during active disease. CDR3 DNA: TGCAGTGCTAGTTGGTTGGTCGGGACAGGGGACCGCATGGACACCGGGGAGCTGTTTTTT. This gives the protein CSASWLVGTGDRMDTGELFF.